This is a list of T cell receptor beta chains from one sample in a study of blood T cell repertoires in COVID-19. Sequencing was performed with immunoSEQ multiplex PCR; in TCRdb, only in-frame clones are kept and a portion is missing. Of fewer than 95,000 clones in the sample, 75% to 90% were seen once. The sequenced material came from peripheral blood. These receptors were taken from a man aged 45-60 years with active or convalescent COVID-19. Both conserved end residues are part of each CDR3. Each record gives: D gene, clone size, J gene, V gene, CDR3 protein, CDR3 DNA. A D gene is named only where the DNA matches it firmly. Where a row states a size, it is once, few, many or the class of an expanded clone; other rows omit it.

D: NA; size: NA; J: TRBJ1-2; V: TRBV6-5; CDR3: CAGRQPPGFLTF; DNA: TGTGCCGGCAGACAACCGCCGGGATTTCTGACCTTC
D: TRBD1; size: NA; J: TRBJ1-1; V: TRBV29-1; CDR3: CSASGQGNTEAFF; DNA: TGCAGCGCCTCGGGACAGGGGAACACTGAAGCTTTCTTT
D: NA; size: NA; J: TRBJ2-6; V: TRBV29-1; CDR3: CSVVRTGANVLTF; DNA: TGCAGCGTTGTCAGGACTGGGGCCAACGTCCTGACTTTC
D: TRBD1; size: NA; J: TRBJ2-7; V: TRBV5-6; CDR3: CASSFGGQHYEQYF; DNA: TGTGCCAGCAGCTTTGGGGGACAGCATTACGAGCAGTACTTC
D: TRBD1; size: NA; J: TRBJ2-3; V: TRBV2; CDR3: CASSQRQGGTDTQYF; DNA: TGTGCCAGCAGTCAACGACAGGGGGGGACAGATACGCAGTATTTT
D: TRBD2; size: NA; J: TRBJ2-3; V: TRBV28; CDR3: CASSRTSGSDTQYF; DNA: TGTGCCAGCAGCCGTACTAGCGGCTCAGATACGCAGTATTTT
D: NA; size: NA; J: TRBJ2-1; V: TRBV3-1/TRBV3-2; CDR3: CASSQEVEGSEQFF; DNA: TGTGCCAGCAGCCAAGAAGTGGAGGGCTCTGAGCAGTTCTTC
D: NA; size: NA; J: TRBJ2-7; V: TRBV4-1; CDR3: CASSPNNIGGAYEQYF; DNA: TGCGCCAGCAGCCCAAATAACATCGGCGGGGCCTACGAGCAGTACTTC
D: TRBD1; size: NA; J: TRBJ1-2; V: TRBV6-5; CDR3: CASSRDRVGGYTF; DNA: TGTGCCAGCAGCCGAGACAGGGTTGGAGGCTACACCTTC
D: NA; size: NA; J: TRBJ2-1; V: TRBV27; CDR3: CASSARGLNEQFF; DNA: TGTGCCAGCAGTGCCAGGGGTTTGAATGAGCAGTTCTTC
D: TRBD2; size: NA; J: TRBJ2-5; V: TRBV18; CDR3: CASSPGLAGGETQYF; DNA: TGTGCCAGCTCACCGGGACTAGCGGGAGGAGAGACCCAGTACTTC
D: NA; size: NA; J: TRBJ2-2; V: TRBV6-2/TRBV6-3; CDR3: CASSYSRGTGELFF; DNA: TGTGCCAGCAGTTACTCCCGGGGAACCGGGGAGCTGTTTTTT
D: NA; size: NA; J: TRBJ2-7; V: TRBV28; CDR3: CASSLYAAYEQYF; DNA: TGTGCCAGCAGTTTATATGCAGCCTACGAGCAGTACTTC
D: NA; size: NA; J: TRBJ1-1; V: TRBV19; CDR3: CASSIERSWTEAFF; DNA: TGTGCCAGTAGTATAGAGAGGTCGTGGACTGAAGCTTTCTTT
D: TRBD2; size: NA; J: TRBJ2-1; V: TRBV5-1; CDR3: CASSLVLAAPPGQFF; DNA: TGCGCCAGCAGCTTGGTCCTAGCGGCGCCCCCCGGGCAGTTCTTC
D: NA; size: NA; J: TRBJ2-7; V: TRBV6-5; CDR3: CASRIDRSSYEQYF; DNA: TGTGCCAGCAGGATAGACAGATCATCCTACGAGCAGTACTTC
D: TRBD1; size: NA; J: TRBJ2-3; V: TRBV6-5; CDR3: CASTVQDRNTDTQYF; DNA: TGTGCCAGCACCGTTCAGGACAGGAACACAGATACGCAGTATTTT
D: NA; size: NA; J: TRBJ2-1; V: TRBV24-1; CDR3: CATSDFSGYNEQFF; DNA: TGTGCCACCAGTGATTTCTCAGGGTACAATGAGCAGTTCTTC
D: TRBD1; size: NA; J: TRBJ1-6; V: TRBV27; CDR3: CASSSDREDNSPLHF; DNA: TGTGCCAGCAGTTCGGACAGGGAGGACAATTCACCCCTCCACTTT
D: TRBD1; size: NA; J: TRBJ1-2; V: TRBV7-2; CDR3: CASRPGTGLYGYTF; DNA: TGTGCCAGCAGGCCCGGGACAGGGTTGTATGGCTACACCTTC
D: NA; size: once; J: TRBJ2-6; V: TRBV12-3/TRBV12-4; CDR3: CASSRSGANVLTF; DNA: TGTGCCAGCAGCCGCTCTGGGGCCAACGTCCTGACTTTC
D: TRBD1; size: NA; J: TRBJ1-2; V: TRBV6-5; CDR3: CASSYGTGGAGYTF; DNA: TGTGCCAGCAGTTACGGGACAGGGGGCGCAGGCTACACCTTC
D: NA; size: NA; J: TRBJ1-2; V: TRBV5-3; CDR3: CAREVVCVDSTRIYGYTF; DNA: TGTGCCAGAGAGGTAGTATGTGTTGATAGTACCCGTATCTATGGCTACACCTTC
D: NA; size: NA; J: TRBJ2-7; V: TRBV6-5; CDR3: CASSPLDSYEQYF; DNA: TGTGCCAGCAGTCCACTTGACTCCTACGAGCAGTACTTC
D: NA; size: NA; J: TRBJ1-6; V: TRBV12-5; CDR3: CASGFSVLSVSSYNSPLHF; DNA: TGTGCTAGTGGTTTCTCGGTCCTTTCCGTAAGCTCCTATAATTCACCCCTCCACTTT
D: TRBD2; size: NA; J: TRBJ2-1; V: TRBV5-6; CDR3: CASSFSSGDSDNEQFF; DNA: TGTGCCAGCAGCTTCTCTAGCGGTGACTCTGACAATGAGCAGTTCTTC
D: TRBD1; size: NA; J: TRBJ1-2; V: TRBV7-2; CDR3: CASSPRQGPSYGYTF; DNA: TGTGCCAGCAGCCCCCGACAGGGACCCAGCTATGGCTACACCTTC
D: TRBD2; size: NA; J: TRBJ2-3; V: TRBV28; CDR3: CASSQTSGSLVDTQYF; DNA: TGTGCCAGCAGTCAAACTAGCGGGAGTTTGGTAGATACGCAGTATTTT
D: TRBD2; size: NA; J: TRBJ2-1; V: TRBV2; CDR3: CASSVLAGVDEQFF; DNA: TGTGCCAGCAGTGTACTAGCGGGAGTCGATGAGCAGTTCTTC
D: TRBD1; size: once; J: TRBJ1-2; V: TRBV3-1/TRBV3-2; CDR3: CASSWTGGDLSYGYTF; DNA: TGTGCCAGCAGCTGGACAGGGGGCGACCTAAGCTATGGCTACACCTTC
D: TRBD1; size: NA; J: TRBJ1-4; V: TRBV30; CDR3: CASSRDSGPTNEKLFF; DNA: TGTGCCTCCTCCCGGGACAGTGGACCGACTAATGAAAAACTGTTTTTT
D: TRBD2; size: NA; J: TRBJ2-1; V: TRBV2; CDR3: CASSATSGAYNEQFF; DNA: TGTGCCAGCAGTGCGACTAGCGGGGCTTACAATGAGCAGTTCTTC
D: TRBD1; size: NA; J: TRBJ1-1; V: TRBV6-2/TRBV6-3; CDR3: CASSRSGGVVNTEAFF; DNA: TGTGCCAGCAGCCGGTCAGGGGGTGTCGTGAACACTGAAGCTTTCTTT
D: NA; size: NA; J: TRBJ2-2; V: TRBV11-2; CDR3: CASTGIDHSFSTGELFF; DNA: TGTGCCAGCACCGGGATCGACCACTCTTTCAGCACCGGGGAGCTGTTTTTT
D: TRBD2; size: few; J: TRBJ2-2; V: TRBV19; CDR3: CASSFSGRANTGELFF; DNA: TGTGCCAGTAGTTTTAGCGGGAGGGCGAACACCGGGGAGCTGTTTTTT
D: TRBD1; size: NA; J: TRBJ1-1; V: TRBV6-5; CDR3: CASSQRGQKFGAFF; DNA: TGTGCCAGCAGTCAAAGGGGACAGAAGTTTGGGGCTTTCTTT
D: TRBD2; size: NA; J: TRBJ2-1; V: TRBV7-8; CDR3: CASTPSSGSYNEQFF; DNA: TGTGCCAGCACCCCATCTAGCGGGAGTTACAATGAGCAGTTCTTC
D: TRBD2; size: NA; J: TRBJ2-6; V: TRBV5-8; CDR3: CASTRLAGPPGANVLTF; DNA: TGTGCCAGCACCCGACTAGCGGGGCCGCCTGGGGCCAACGTCCTGACTTTC
D: NA; size: NA; J: TRBJ2-7; V: TRBV15; CDR3: CATSRDRGGEQYF; DNA: TGTGCCACCAGCAGAGACAGGGGTGGCGAGCAGTACTTC
D: TRBD1; size: NA; J: TRBJ1-2; V: TRBV5-1; CDR3: CASRLAGTGGYGYTF; DNA: TGCGCCAGCAGATTGGCCGGGACAGGGGGCTATGGCTACACCTTC
D: NA; size: NA; J: TRBJ1-6; V: TRBV5-6; CDR3: CASSPDIASRPLHF; DNA: TGTGCCAGCAGCCCGGACATCGCCAGCAGGCCCCTCCACTTT
D: TRBD1; size: NA; J: TRBJ2-7; V: TRBV18; CDR3: CASSQTGDEQYF; DNA: TGTGCCAGCTCTCAGACAGGGGATGAGCAGTACTTC
D: TRBD2; size: NA; J: TRBJ2-7; V: TRBV7-2; CDR3: CASSPRLAIHEQYF; DNA: TGTGCCAGCAGCCCAAGACTAGCTATCCACGAGCAGTACTTC
D: NA; size: NA; J: TRBJ1-1; V: TRBV5-4; CDR3: CASSWGVSGGHTEAFF; DNA: TGTGCCAGCAGCTGGGGGGTGAGTGGGGGACACACTGAAGCTTTCTTT
D: TRBD1; size: NA; J: TRBJ2-6; V: TRBV19; CDR3: CASSISDRGYSGANVLTF; DNA: TGTGCCAGTAGTATTAGCGACAGGGGATACTCTGGGGCCAACGTCCTGACTTTC
D: NA; size: NA; J: TRBJ2-5; V: TRBV5-6; CDR3: CASSLVGRVGGETQYF; DNA: TGTGCCAGCAGCTTGGTCGGGAGAGTCGGCGGAGAGACCCAGTACTTC
D: NA; size: NA; J: TRBJ2-1; V: TRBV7-6; CDR3: CASSLDFRAYNEQFF; DNA: TGTGCCAGCAGCTTAGATTTTCGAGCCTACAATGAGCAGTTCTTC
D: TRBD1; size: NA; J: TRBJ1-6; V: TRBV18; CDR3: CASSRKGQENSPLHF; DNA: TGTGCCAGCTCACGAAAGGGACAGGAGAATTCACCCCTCCACTTT
D: NA; size: NA; J: TRBJ1-5; V: TRBV23-1; CDR3: CASSQSGGGRQPQHF; DNA: TGCGCCAGCAGTCAATCGGGGGGGGGCCGTCAGCCCCAGCATTTT
D: NA; size: NA; J: TRBJ1-3; V: TRBV30; CDR3: CAWSTQDSGNTIYF; DNA: TGTGCCTGGAGTACACAAGACTCTGGAAACACCATATATTTT
D: NA; size: NA; J: TRBJ1-4; V: TRBV19; CDR3: CASSLDRTNEKLFF; DNA: TGTGCCAGTAGCCTGGACAGAACTAATGAAAAACTGTTTTTT
D: NA; size: NA; J: TRBJ2-7; V: TRBV11-3; CDR3: CASSATEYEQYF; DNA: TGTGCCAGCAGCGCGACAGAGTACGAGCAGTACTTC
D: NA; size: NA; J: TRBJ1-5; V: TRBV30; CDR3: CAWSRRDGNQPQHF; DNA: TGTGCCTGGAGTAGGAGGGACGGCAATCAGCCCCAGCATTTT
D: TRBD2; size: NA; J: TRBJ2-7; V: TRBV6-5; CDR3: CAAEPLAGAYEQYF; DNA: TGTGCCGCTGAACCCCTAGCGGGAGCCTACGAGCAGTACTTC
D: NA; size: NA; J: TRBJ1-1; V: TRBV5-1; CDR3: CASSLEPGVNTEAFF; DNA: TGCGCCAGCAGCTTGGAACCCGGTGTGAACACTGAAGCTTTCTTT
D: TRBD1; size: NA; J: TRBJ2-7; V: TRBV10-1; CDR3: CASSYSRDSYEQYF; DNA: TGCGCCAGCAGTTACTCCCGGGACAGCTACGAGCAGTACTTC